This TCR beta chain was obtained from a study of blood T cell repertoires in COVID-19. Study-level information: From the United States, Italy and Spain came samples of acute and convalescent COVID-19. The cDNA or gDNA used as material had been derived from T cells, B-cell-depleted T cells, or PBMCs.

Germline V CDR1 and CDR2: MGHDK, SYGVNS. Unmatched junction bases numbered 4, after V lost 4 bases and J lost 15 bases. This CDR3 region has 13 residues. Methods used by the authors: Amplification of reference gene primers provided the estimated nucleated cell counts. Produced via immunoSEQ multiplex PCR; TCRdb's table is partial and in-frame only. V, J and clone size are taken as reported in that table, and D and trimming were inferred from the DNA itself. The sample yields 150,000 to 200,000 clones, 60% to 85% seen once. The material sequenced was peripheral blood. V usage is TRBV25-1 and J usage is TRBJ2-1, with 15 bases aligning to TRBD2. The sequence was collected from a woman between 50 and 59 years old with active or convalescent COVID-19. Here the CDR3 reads CASSGTSGRVLFF. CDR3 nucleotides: TGTGCCAGCAGTGGGACTAGCGGGAGGGTCTTGTTCTTC.